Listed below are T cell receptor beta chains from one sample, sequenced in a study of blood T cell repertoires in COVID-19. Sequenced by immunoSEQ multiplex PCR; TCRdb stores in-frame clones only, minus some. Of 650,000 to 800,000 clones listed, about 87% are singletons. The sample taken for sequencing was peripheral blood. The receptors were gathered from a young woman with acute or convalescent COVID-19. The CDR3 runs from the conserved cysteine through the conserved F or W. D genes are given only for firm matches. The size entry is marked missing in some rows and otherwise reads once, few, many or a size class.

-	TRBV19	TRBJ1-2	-	CASSIQGFISDGYTF	TGTGCCAGTAGTATCCAGGGCTTCATTTCAGATGGCTACACCTTC
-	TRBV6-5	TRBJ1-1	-	CASSRKANTEAFF	TGTGCCAGTAGCCGCAAGGCGAACACTGAAGCTTTCTTT
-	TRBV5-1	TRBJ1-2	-	CASSSHHPSGYGYTF	TGCGCCAGCAGCTCTCATCATCCCTCGGGCTATGGCTACACCTTC
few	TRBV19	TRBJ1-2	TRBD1	CASQGAGYGYTF	TGTGCCAGCCAGGGGGCGGGCTATGGCTACACCTTC
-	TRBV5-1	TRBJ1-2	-	CASSSDTIYGYTF	TGCGCCAGCAGCTCCGATACAATCTATGGCTACACCTTC
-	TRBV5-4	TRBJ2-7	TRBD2	CASIFGGRPNSYEQYF	TGTGCCAGCATCTTCGGCGGGAGGCCTAACTCCTACGAGCAGTACTTC
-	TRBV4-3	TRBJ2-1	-	CASSLNGRGEQFF	TGCGCCAGCAGCCTTAACGGAAGGGGGGAGCAGTTCTTC
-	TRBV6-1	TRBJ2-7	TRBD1	CASSEGQGAWYEQYF	TGTGCCAGCAGTGAGGGACAGGGGGCATGGTACGAGCAGTACTTC
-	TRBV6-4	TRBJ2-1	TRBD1	CASSDEGTGGNEQFF	TGTGCCAGCAGTGACGAGGGGACAGGGGGCAATGAGCAGTTCTTC
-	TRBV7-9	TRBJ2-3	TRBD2	CASRVPGLAGGLPDTQYF	TGTGCCAGCAGAGTCCCGGGACTAGCGGGGGGCCTCCCCGATACGCAGTATTTT
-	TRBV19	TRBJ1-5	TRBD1	CASRTDRGNQPQHF	TGTGCCAGTAGGACGGACAGGGGCAATCAGCCCCAGCATTTT
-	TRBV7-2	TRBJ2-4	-	CASSLPETYKNIQYF	TGTGCCAGCAGCTTACCGGAGACCTACAAAAACATTCAGTACTTC
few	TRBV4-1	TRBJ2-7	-	CASSQPANRAEQYF	TGCGCCAGCAGCCAGCCCGCTAACAGGGCCGAGCAGTACTTC
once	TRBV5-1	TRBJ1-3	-	CASSLEGYGNTIYF	TGCGCCAGCAGCTTGGAGGGGTATGGAAACACCATATATTTT
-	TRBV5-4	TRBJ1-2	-	CASSEVSGYGYTF	TGTGCCAGCAGCGAAGTGTCAGGCTATGGCTACACCTTC
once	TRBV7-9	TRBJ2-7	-	CASSLVGQTYEQYF	TGTGCCAGCAGCTTAGTCGGACAGACCTACGAGCAGTACTTC
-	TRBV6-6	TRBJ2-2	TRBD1	CASRRIRGQGLANTGELFF	TGTGCCAGCAGACGAATCCGAGGACAGGGCCTCGCGAACACCGGGGAGCTGTTTTTT
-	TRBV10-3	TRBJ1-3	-	CAISESRVTGNTIYF	TGTGCCATCAGTGAGTCTCGAGTAACGGGAAACACCATATATTTT
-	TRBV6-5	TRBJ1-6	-	CASSYSSGYNSPLHF	TGTGCCAGCAGTTACTCGTCGGGTTATAATTCACCCCTCCACTTT
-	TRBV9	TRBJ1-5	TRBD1	CASSVGGTVNQPQHF	TGTGCCAGCAGCGTAGGAGGGACAGTAAATCAGCCCCAGCATTTT
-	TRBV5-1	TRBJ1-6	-	CASSPGGVNNSPLHF	TGCGCCAGCAGCCCCGGGGGGGTGAATAATTCACCCCTCCACTTT
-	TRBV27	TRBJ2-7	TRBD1	CASSLLGTGGYEQYF	TGTGCCAGCAGTTTACTCGGGACAGGGGGATACGAGCAGTACTTC
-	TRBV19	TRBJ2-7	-	CASSPRAILAEQYF	TGTGCCAGTAGCCCCAGGGCGATTTTGGCCGAGCAGTACTTC
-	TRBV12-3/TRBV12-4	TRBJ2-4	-	CASRESKNIQYF	TGTGCCAGCCGGGAATCCAAAAACATTCAGTACTTC
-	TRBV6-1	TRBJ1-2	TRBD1	CASSEEGTGEGYTF	TGTGCCAGCAGTGAAGAAGGGACAGGAGAAGGCTACACCTTC
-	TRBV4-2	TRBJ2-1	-	CASSQEGGDSYNEQFF	TGTGCCAGCAGCCAAGAAGGGGGGGACTCCTACAATGAGCAGTTCTTC
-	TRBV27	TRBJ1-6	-	CASSFPDRQSPLHF	TGTGCCAGCAGTTTCCCGGACAGACAATCACCCCTCCACTTT
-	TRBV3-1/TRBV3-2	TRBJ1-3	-	CASSPYRGNTIYF	TGTGCCAGCAGCCCCTACAGAGGAAACACCATATATTTT
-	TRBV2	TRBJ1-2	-	CASSEASGGGYGYTF	TGTGCCAGCAGTGAAGCCTCAGGCGGAGGCTATGGCTACACCTTC
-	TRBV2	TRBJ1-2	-	CASSSETRPNYGYTF	TGTGCCAGCAGCTCAGAAACACGTCCTAACTATGGCTACACCTTC
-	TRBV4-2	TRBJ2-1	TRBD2	CASRKWGGGAYNEQFF	TGTGCCAGCAGGAAATGGGGCGGGGGGGCCTACAATGAGCAGTTCTTC
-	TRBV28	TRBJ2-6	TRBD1	CASLQGALGGANVLTF	TGTGCCAGTCTACAGGGGGCGCTAGGTGGGGCCAACGTCCTGACTTTC
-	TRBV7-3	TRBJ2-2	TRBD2	CASSASGGNTGELFF	TGTGCCAGCAGCGCTAGCGGGGGGAACACCGGGGAGCTGTTTTTT
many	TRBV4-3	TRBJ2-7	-	CASSQETGVTYEQYF	TGCGCCAGCAGCCAAGAAACAGGAGTCACCTACGAGCAGTACTTC
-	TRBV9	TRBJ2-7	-	CASSATEGFIYEQYF	TGTGCCAGCAGCGCCACTGAGGGTTTCATCTACGAGCAGTACTTC
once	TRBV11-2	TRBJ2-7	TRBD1	CASTFGQGAFVYEQYF	TGTGCCAGCACCTTCGGACAGGGGGCTTTTGTATACGAGCAGTACTTC
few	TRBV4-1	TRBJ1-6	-	CASSQVKVGGTYNSPLHF	TGCGCCAGCAGCCAAGTTAAGGTGGGGGGTACCTATAATTCACCCCTCCACTTT
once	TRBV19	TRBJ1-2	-	CATQGRGLDGYTF	TGTGCCACCCAGGGGAGGGGGTTGGATGGCTACACCTTC
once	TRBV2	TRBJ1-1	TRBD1	CASLRQGAEAFF	TGTGCCAGCTTGCGGCAGGGGGCCGAAGCTTTCTTT
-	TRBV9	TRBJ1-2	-	CASSAPAGGPRAGGYTF	TGTGCCAGCAGCGCCCCAGCGGGGGGTCCTAGGGCGGGAGGCTACACCTTC
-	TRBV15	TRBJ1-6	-	CATSRGSGDNSPLHF	TGTGCCACCAGCAGAGGTTCAGGGGACAATTCACCCCTCCACTTT